Listed here is a single T cell receptor beta chain. The antigen it binds to is not known. The input lacks base qualities; no much larger clone sits a single base away. The germline V gene (reference sequence) sets CDR1 to LGHDT and CDR2 to YNNKEL. The germline V end is reduced by 1 base and the J end by 8 bases; junction bases left unmatched: 12. The CDR3 runs 16 residues from the cysteine to the phenylalanine. Only the CDR3 DNA stays, 48 bases, in frame from base 1. The sample is drawn from a study of blood T cell repertoires in COVID-19 (dated by TCRdb to 2019 to 2021). Notes on the research overall: The collaborator samples originated in the United States, Italy and Spain and spanned the acute and convalescent phases of COVID-19. The samples were drawn from two sources: the first 160 participants of the ongoing ImmuneRACE study, and 1,200 or so subjects contributed by 6 global collaborators. Sample metadata almost always included a de-identified subject ID, COVID-19 status, age in years and sex. The repertoires were released in a freely available public database meant as a resource for research on the immune response to SARS-CoV-2. Where available, HLA class I and class II types were taken from metadata supplied by the sample provider and were not determined by assay-based typing. Subjects who had been exposed to COVID-19, were actively infected with it, or had recovered from it provided the deeply sampled blood TCRbeta repertoires that made up the dataset. The prospective study material was composed of cDNA or gDNA derived from T cells, B-cell-depleted T cells, or PBMCs. What the research found in general, with its limitations: Clinical and demographic metadata were provided uncurated, with the amount varying by source and participant.

TCRbeta CDR3 regions were amplified from genomic DNA by means of the immunoSEQ Assay, a bias-controlled multiplex PCR. As for the authors' bioinformatics: Nucleated cell counts per sample were estimated from amplification of reference gene primers within the assay. To quantify the absolute abundance of each unique TCRbeta CDR3 rearrangement, sequence reads were collapsed and filtered. For each sample, productive Simpson clonality was calculated by taking the square root of Simpson's diversity index across productive rearrangements. Imported from immuneACCESS, the table was reduced by TCRdb to in-frame sequences with V and J called. These copies leave out some clones; in studies compared against another copy, an unresolved V gene accounts for under half, and the cause of the remainder is not known. V and J calls and clone size are copied from that table; D and trimming were computed from the DNA. The sample table contains 200,000 to 300,000 clones; only one count was recorded for 81% of them. Together, the top ten hold 6% to 8% of the sample.

One collaborating source in Seattle enrolled patients while the patients were actively infected and followed the patients over time throughout the course of disease. Collaborating institutions collected whole blood in K2EDTA tubes following their own protocols. For TCRbeta analysis, collaborator samples were shipped as frozen whole blood, as isolated PBMCs, or as DNA extracted from either sample type. The sample consisted of peripheral blood. The TCR sequence derives from an elderly woman with COVID-19, enrolled during active disease. The sequence is built from TRBV3-1 (or the pseudogene TRBV3-2) and TRBJ1-2; 8 nucleotides in the junction match TRBD1. The CDR3 reads as follows: CASSQGPLGQGGGYTF. The DNA is TGTGCCAGCAGCCAAGGACCATTAGGACAGGGAGGCGGCTACACCTTC.